The 31 T cell receptor beta chains listed next were all sequenced from one sample in a study of T-cell reconstitution after alpha-beta-depleted transplantation in children. Unique molecular identifiers were incorporated during preparation of the TCRbeta library. One entry per CDR3 protein, called by TCRdb with MiXCR from the PCR reads. Of about 72,000 distinct CDR3 sequences listed, around 7.9% are singletons. Sequences were derived from PBMCs from the stem cell graft donor, sampled from the stem cell graft. The receptors shown here come from a human donor who donated a stem cell graft to a child with acute lymphoblastic leukemia.

This clonotype has ten or more counts. V and J are TRBV11-2 and TRBJ2-3; 10 nucleotides agree with TRBD2. CDR3 length: 17 residues. Germline assignment: CDR1 SGHAT and CDR2 FQNNGV. V lost 2 bases, J lost 3 bases, and 8 bases stayed unmatched. Here the CDR3 DNA reads TGTGCCAGCAGCTTACGACCTAGCGGGAGTGGGACAGATACGCAGTATTTT. This translates into CASSLRPSGSGTDTQYF.

This clonotype has ten or more counts. This sequence joins TRBV7-9 and TRBJ1-1; TRBD1 matches at 7 bases. The CDR3 has 16 residues. The V gene end was trimmed by 2 bases and the J gene end by 6 bases; junction bases not matched to a gene: 12. Germline loops: CDR1 SEHNR, CDR2 FQNEAQ (reference sequence). The CDR3 here is CASSLIRLRGPAEAFF. As DNA, the CDR3 is TGTGCCAGCAGCTTAATACGTTTGAGGGGGCCTGCTGAAGCTTTCTTT.

This clonotype has a count of ten or more. This chain links TRBV5-1 with TRBJ2-5; 12 bases are shared with TRBD2. V was clipped by 0 bases and J by 5 bases; unmatched bases: 5. This CDR3 has 16 amino acids. CDR1 and CDR2 from the germline V gene are SGHRS and YFSETQ. DNA of the CDR3: TGCGCCAGCAGCTTGGGACTAGCGGGAGAGGAGGAGACCCAGTACTTC. Translated, it gives CASSLGLAGEEETQYF.

This clonotype was recorded a few times. A much more abundant neighbour one base away suggests this may be a read error. The chain carries TRBV7-9 and TRBJ1-5; possible D gene TRBD1, 6 bases. Germline assignment: CDR1 SEHNR and CDR2 FQNEAQ (reference sequence). Trimming removed 8 bases from V and 8 bases from J, with 19 bases in between. This CDR3 comprises 14 residues. CDR3 region: CASGPGVPGEPQHF. The CDR3 nucleotides are TGTGCCAGCGGCCCCGGGGTTCCAGGGGAGCCCCAGCATTTT. The whole variable domain, filled in from reference TRBV7-9 and TRBJ1-5, reads DTGVSQNPRHKITKRGQNVTFRCDPISEHNRLYWYRQTLGQGPEFLTYFQNEAQLEKSRLLSDRFSAERPKGSFSTLEIQRTEQGDSAMYLCASGPGVPGEPQHFGDGTRLSIL.

V is TRBV7-2 and J is TRBJ2-7; maybe TRBD1 (5 bases). The V gene lost 5 bases and the J gene lost 4 bases, with 9 bases spanning the gap. The CDR3 runs 12 residues. CDR1 and CDR2 (germline): SGHTA, FQGNSA. CDR3 sequence: CASSTDRYEQYF. CDR3 DNA sequence: TGTGCCAGCAGCACAGACAGATACGAGCAGTACTTC.

This clonotype was detected ten times or more. V is TRBV10-3 and J is TRBJ1-4, with unresolved D. The germline V and J ends were trimmed by 8 bases and 5 bases, with 21 bases remaining between them. Germline CDR1 ENHRY, CDR2 SYGVKD. This CDR3 has 16 residues. The CDR3 coding sequence is TGTGCCATCCGGAGAGGGAGTACGAACTTGAATGAAAAACTGTTTTTT. This encodes CAIRRGSTNLNEKLFF.

There are many counts of this clonotype. This chain uses TRBV9 with TRBJ1-1; TRBD1 is a possible D gene (5 bases). This CDR3 spans 15 amino acids. V lost 2 bases and J 3 bases, leaving 14 bases between the germline ends. Germline assignment: CDR1 SGDLS and CDR2 YYNGEE. Here the CDR3 DNA reads TGTGCCAGCAGCGTGGAAGGGACCGGGTACACTGAAGCTTTCTTT. It specifies CASSVEGTGYTEAFF.

CDR3 in amino acids: CASGLVLGTPYEQYF. As DNA, the CDR3 is TGTGCTAGTGGTTTGGTCCTTGGCACCCCCTACGAGCAGTACTTC. The V call is TRBV12-5, the J call TRBJ2-7, with unresolved D. The germline V and J ends were trimmed by 0 bases and 2 bases, with 11 bases remaining between them. Germline CDR1 is LGHNT and CDR2 is FRNRAP. The CDR3 sequence is 15 residues long.

This clonotype was counted at least ten times. The V gene is TRBV29-1, the J gene TRBJ1-5, with TRBD1 as a possible D gene (5 bases). The germline V gene encodes CDR1 SQVTM and CDR2 ANQGSEA. Trimming took 0 bases from V and 7 from J, leaving 16 bases between them. The CDR3 is 15 amino acids. The CDR3 spells CSVEDQERGRQPQHF. CDR3 nucleotides: TGCAGCGTTGAAGATCAGGAGAGGGGCCGACAGCCCCAGCATTTT.

This clonotype was found many times. The chain links TRBV7-2 to TRBJ1-2; D remains ambiguous. This CDR3 comprises 14 residues. V was cut by 0 bases and J by 7 bases, with 12 bases left in between. CDR1 and CDR2 from the germline V gene are SGHTA and FQGNSA. As DNA, the CDR3 is TGTGCCAGCAGCTTAGCGCCGGTCGTAGGTGGCTACACCTTC. This codes for CASSLAPVVGGYTF.

This clonotype appeared many times. The CDR3 DNA reads as TGCGCCAGCAGCTTGGCGGCAGGGGGCTACAATGAGCAGTTCTTC. The encoded protein is CASSLAAGGYNEQFF. The J gene is TRBJ2-1, the V gene TRBV5-1; TRBD1 matches 7 bases. The V and J ends lost 0 bases and 3 bases, in that order; junction bases with no gene match: 3. The CDR3 spans 15 residues. CDR1 SGHRS and CDR2 YFSETQ come from the germline V gene.

This clonotype was seen ten or more times. V gene TRBV6-2 or TRBV6-3 combines with J gene TRBJ2-2, with D maybe TRBD1 (6 bases). The CDR3 extends over 15 amino acids. Germline V gene data show CDR1 as MNHEY and CDR2 as SVGEGT. V gave up 7 bases and J gave up 0 bases, with 12 bases separating them. The CDR3 protein is CASTRTVTNTGELFF. The CDR3 DNA reads TGTGCCAGCACACGGACAGTGACGAACACCGGGGAGCTGTTTTTT.

This clonotype appeared once. V usage is TRBV20-1 and J usage is TRBJ2-3; tentatively, D is TRBD1 (5 bases). Germline V gene data show CDR1 as DFQATT and CDR2 as SNEGSKA (reference sequence). The CDR3 consists of 18 residues. V lost 0 bases and J lost 0, with 19 bases in between. The CDR3 loop reads CSARDSRGATPSTDTQYF. CDR3 coding DNA: TGCAGTGCTAGAGATAGTAGGGGCGCGACCCCTAGCACAGATACGCAGTATTTT.

This clonotype has just a few counts. The rearrangement uses TRBV4-3 and TRBJ2-7, with 7 bases identical to TRBD1. Germline loops: CDR1 LGHNA, CDR2 YSLEER. The trim removed 0 bases at V and 0 bases at J, leaving 2 bases unmatched. CDR3 length: 15 residues. The DNA of the CDR3 is TGCGCCAGCAGCCAAGAAGGGGGCGACTCCTACGAGCAGTACTTC. It yields the protein CASSQEGGDSYEQYF.

This clonotype turned up a few times. V is TRBV5-4 and J is TRBJ2-5; no definite D call. V was trimmed by 3 bases and J by 2 bases, leaving 11 bases between them. Per the germline V gene, CDR1 is SGHNT and CDR2 is YYREEE (reference sequence). The CDR3 totals 14 residues. CDR3 DNA: TGTGCCAGCAGCTCGAGTAATACTCAAGAGACCCAGTACTTC. This encodes CASSSSNTQETQYF.

By its share, this clonotype is medium-sized (0.01 to 0.1%). The CDR3 loop is CAISETGLGDQPQHF. CDR3 bases: TGTGCCATCAGTGAGACAGGACTTGGCGATCAGCCCCAGCATTTT. This chain links TRBV10-3 with TRBJ1-5, with D perhaps TRBD1 (5 bases). CDR1 and CDR2 from the germline V gene are ENHRY and SYGVKD. The V end was cut by 2 bases, the J end by 5 bases, with 13 bases between. CDR3 length equals 15 residues.

This clonotype was detected ten times or more. The rearrangement links TRBV20-1 to TRBJ2-1, with TRBD2 matching over 9 bases. The CDR3 runs to 18 residues. Germline V gives CDR1 DFQATT, CDR2 SNEGSKA (reference sequence). V dropped 4 bases and J dropped 1; count of bases not matched to a gene: 14. The chain's CDR3 is CSATPLRASGVSYNEQFF. CDR3 sequence (DNA): TGCAGTGCTACCCCCTTGAGGGCTAGCGGGGTTTCCTACAATGAGCAGTTCTTC.

This clonotype has ten or more counts. This chain joins TRBV2 and TRBJ1-2; D remains unclear. The germline gives CDR1 SNHLY, CDR2 FYNNEI. With 6 bases removed from V and 0 bases from J, the gap between germline ends came to 8 bases. This CDR3 is 13 amino acids long. CDR3 DNA: TGTGCCAGCAGACCTCGCACTAACTATGGCTACACCTTC. Translating it yields CASRPRTNYGYTF.

This clonotype occurred a few times. The genes are TRBV6-2 or TRBV6-3 and TRBJ2-7; D unclear. Looked up from germline, CDR1 is MNHEY and CDR2 is SVGEGT. V lost 7 bases, J lost 8 bases, and 18 bases lay in between. This CDR3 contains 13 residues. CDR3 in amino acids: CASTNPLIRKQYF. DNA of the CDR3: TGTGCCAGCACCAACCCCCTTATTCGAAAGCAGTACTTC.

This clonotype has just a few counts. This chain links TRBV23-1 with TRBJ2-7; D remains ambiguous. Being an ORF, TRBV23-1 has a function that is uncertain. The CDR3 sequence is 15 residues long. Trimming removed 7 bases from V and 0 bases from J, with 16 bases in between. The DNA of the CDR3 is TGCGCCAGCAAAATACGAGACTCCCTCTCCTACGAGCAGTACTTC. This codes for CASKIRDSLSYEQYF.

This sequence joins TRBV29-1 and TRBJ1-2; possibly TRBD1 for D (6 bases). Germline CDR1 reads SQVTM; CDR2 reads ANQGSEA. The CDR3 spans 16 residues. Trimming removed 4 bases at V and 8 bases at J, with 26 bases between. CDR3 nucleotide sequence: TGCAGCGTTGTGGTCGACTGGGCAGGGGAGCGGAGGGGCTACACCTTC. It yields the protein CSVVVDWAGERRGYTF.

This clonotype was detected only a few times. This sequence joins TRBV28 and TRBJ1-1; D uncertain. The CDR3 runs to 12 residues. V was shortened by 9 bases and J by 6 bases, with 14 bases between the two germline ends. Germline V lookup: CDR1 MDHEN, CDR2 SYDVKM. CDR3 nucleotide sequence: TGTGCCAGTAAGGGTACGGGCGCTGAAGCTTTCTTT. Encoded protein: CASKGTGAEAFF.

This clonotype was observed a handful of times. V usage is TRBV2 and J usage is TRBJ2-1; 12 nucleotides agree with TRBD2. The junction had 2 bases not matched to a gene; V was cut back by 3 bases and J by 2 bases. The CDR3 runs to 16 residues. Germline-derived CDR1 and CDR2 are SNHLY and FYNNEI. The CDR3 spells CASSELAGGPYNEQFF. The CDR3 region has the DNA TGTGCCAGCAGTGAGCTAGCGGGAGGGCCCTACAATGAGCAGTTCTTC.

This clonotype was counted ten times or more. This chain joins TRBV28 and TRBJ2-3, with TRBD2 as a possible D gene (6 bases). Trimming shortened V by 5 bases and J by 4 bases, and 13 bases separated the two germline ends. The CDR3 covers 14 residues. The germline CDR1 and CDR2 sequences are MDHEN and SYDVKM. The CDR3 coding sequence is TGTGCCAGCAGTGGTGTGGGAGGCGCAGATACGCAGTATTTT. As protein: CASSGVGGADTQYF.

This clonotype was counted ten times or more. The chain combines TRBV15 with TRBJ1-2; 7 bases agree with TRBD1. V shed 9 bases, J shed 2 bases, and the junction held 12 bases outside the gene matches. Per germline, CDR1 LNHNV and CDR2 YYDKDF (reference sequence). The CDR3 consists of 15 residues. DNA for the CDR3: TGTGCCACTAGCGAAAACAGGGGAATCAACTATGGCTACACCTTC. Translation: CATSENRGINYGYTF.

This clonotype is medium-sized by share. The genes are TRBV20-1 and TRBJ2-1; D is possibly TRBD2 (6 bases). Germline-derived CDR1 and CDR2 are DFQATT and SNEGSKA (reference sequence). V was shortened by 8 bases and J by 4 bases, with 18 bases between the two germline ends. The CDR3 covers 14 residues. CDR3 sequence: CSTKLGLDYNEQFF. CDR3 in DNA: TGCAGTACCAAACTGGGACTTGATTACAATGAGCAGTTCTTC.

Many counts were recorded for this clonotype. J is TRBJ2-3 and V is TRBV12-3 or TRBV12-4, with D perhaps being TRBD1 or TRBD2 (5 bases each). The CDR3 covers 16 residues. Trimming removed 6 bases at V and 3 bases at J, with 19 bases between. The CDR3: CASSWPGPIRTDTQYF. DNA for the CDR3: TGTGCCAGCAGCTGGCCGGGACCTATAAGGACAGATACGCAGTATTTT.

This clonotype showed up many times. The chain links TRBV28 to TRBJ2-5, with D possibly being TRBD1 (6 bases). The CDR3 totals 18 residues. CDR1 is MDHEN and CDR2 is SYDVKM in the germline V gene. Trimming took off 6 bases at V and 5 bases at J, with 28 bases between the two ends. CDR3 protein: CASRKLVQGLPNRETQYF. In DNA form, the CDR3 reads TGTGCCAGCAGGAAACTAGTGCAGGGGCTCCCGAATCGGGAGACCCAGTACTTC.

This clonotype was seen repeatedly, ten times or more. The junction departs from germline at one end; a sequencing error may be responsible. The chain uses TRBV27 and TRBJ1-1, with D unresolved. Looked up from germline, CDR1 is MNHEY and CDR2 is SMNVEV (reference sequence). This CDR3 is built from 14 residues. CDR3 in DNA: TGTGCCATCAGTGTCCGGACGGATTTCACTGAAGCTTTCTTT. Translating it yields CAISVRTDFTEAFF.

This clonotype was observed many times. The chain recombines TRBV24-1 with TRBJ2-5; 13 nucleotides line up with TRBD2. Germline V CDR1 and CDR2: KGHDR, SFDVKD. V was pared by 4 bases and J by 3 bases, with 4 bases of the junction left unmatched. CDR3 length: 16 amino acids. The CDR3 region is CATSDFGLAGEETQYF. Here the CDR3 DNA reads TGTGCCACCAGTGACTTCGGACTAGCGGGGGAAGAGACCCAGTACTTC.

This clonotype was seen repeatedly, ten times or more. This could be a read error, since a much larger clone is one nucleotide away. This chain links TRBV20-1 with TRBJ2-7; D not resolved. The CDR3 contains 14 residues. Germline values: CDR1 DFQATT, CDR2 SNEGSKA (reference sequence). The CDR3 spells CSANPSDEYYEHYF. The CDR3 DNA reads as TGCAGTGCAAACCCCTCAGACGAATACTACGAGCATTACTTC.